What follows are 20 T cell receptor beta chains derived from one specimen sequenced in a study of T cell clonality in common variable immunodeficiency (dated by TCRdb to about 2015). Libraries were constructed by the immunoSEQ multiplex PCR assay. Here the immuneACCESS table is served through TCRdb, limited to in-frame sequences with V and J called. Missing clones are a known gap in these copies; in checked studies unresolved V genes cover under half, and the rest lacks a known reason. The table gives tens of thousands of clones for this sample, with none occurring only once. The ten top clones hold roughly 3.4% of the sample. Sequences were obtained from peripheral blood mononuclear cells. Receptors originate from a person between 18 and 70 years old in good health.

As for this clone: The sequence runs out 3 residues before the end of the CDR3; the remainder is reconstructed from the germline J gene. The chain carries TRBV7-6 and TRBJ2-7; D is uncertain. From germline, CDR1 is SGHVS and CDR2 FNYEAQ. There are 13 residues in the CDR3. The germline V and J ends were trimmed by 1 base and 2 bases, with 6 bases remaining between them. The sequenced CDR3 bases are TGTGCCAGCAGCTTAGGAGCTACCTACGAG. Translating it yields CASSLGATYE. The whole CDR3 sequence is CASSLGATYEQYF.

This clone has at least ten counts. Coverage ceases 3 residues before the CDR3 finishes, and the germline J gene fills in the end. V gene TRBV19 combines with J gene TRBJ2-3; D is uncertain. V was cut by 0 bases and J by 4 bases, with 8 bases left in between. Germline V CDR1 and CDR2: LNHDA, SQIVND (reference sequence). CDR3 length: 14 residues. This CDR3 reads CASSIDDMADTQYF. CDR3 DNA (partial): TGTGCCAGTAGTATAGATGACATGGCAGATACG.

This clone was counted many times. The CDR3 goes on 3 residues after the read ends, and that part is filled in from the germline J gene. The V gene is TRBV20-1, the J gene TRBJ1-6, with 8 bases aligning to TRBD1. The V gene's germline CDR1 is DFQATT and CDR2 SNEGSKA (reference sequence). This CDR3 has 16 amino acids. Losses at the gene ends were 4 bases for V and 7 bases for J; bases not matched to a gene: 12. CDR3 DNA (partial): TGCAGTGCTAAGCGCAGGGGGCGCGGATTGAATTCACCC. This encodes CSAKRRGRGLNSP. The whole CDR3 protein reads CSAKRRGRGLNSPLHF.

This clone was recorded at least ten times. The read is 3 residues too short to cover the CDR3 end, so that end is filled in from the germline J gene. The chain employs TRBV20-1 and TRBJ1-1; 7 bases are shared with TRBD1. The CDR3 spans 16 residues. The V segment lost 3 bases and the J segment 0 bases; nucleotides outside the gene matches: 10. CDR1 is DFQATT and CDR2 is SNEGSKA in the germline V gene (reference sequence). The CDR3 loop reads CSARVRQGNMNTEAFF. Incomplete CDR3 DNA: TGCAGTGCTAGGGTCCGACAGGGTAACATGAACACTGAA.

Concerning this clone itself: With the read ending 3 residues before the CDR3 end, the germline J gene is used to fill in that end. The chain couples TRBV19 to TRBJ1-5; 11 bases map to TRBD1. The V segment lost 5 bases and the J segment 5 bases; nucleotides outside the gene matches: 5. Germline V lookup: CDR1 LNHDA, CDR2 SQIVND (reference sequence). This CDR3 has 15 residues. CDR3 DNA, as far as it was read: TGTGCCAGTAGTCGGGACAGGGGGATGTATCAGCCC. Translation gives CASSRDRGMYQP. The full CDR3 protein is CASSRDRGMYQPQHF.

This clone was observed many times. Germline is not matched at one junction end, which may reflect a read error. The DNA ends 3 residues before the CDR3 does, and the rest of the CDR3 is filled in from the germline J gene. The rearrangement joins TRBV7-3 to TRBJ1-1, with a tentative D call TRBD1 (6 bases). There are 16 residues in the CDR3. Looked up from germline, CDR1 is SGHTA and CDR2 is FQGTGA. The CDR3: CASSLTPDRMNTEAFF. The covered CDR3 bases are TGTGCCAGCAGCCTAACCCCGGACAGAATGAACACTGAA.

Many counts were recorded for this clone. The read terminates 3 residues before the CDR3 end, so the remaining end is supplied by the germline J gene. J is TRBJ2-3 and V is TRBV4-2; 7 bases align to TRBD2. Germline V lookup: CDR1 LGHNA, CDR2 YNFKEQ. The CDR3 is made up of 15 amino acids. V lost 0 bases and J lost 4; bases outside the gene matches: 4. The DNA read from the CDR3 is TGTGCCAGCAGCCAAGACCAGGGAGGGGCAGATACG. Protein: CASSQDQGGADT. The CDR3 as a whole reads CASSQDQGGADTQYF.

This clone was seen repeatedly, ten times or more. Coverage ceases 3 residues before the CDR3 finishes, and the germline J gene fills in the end. The rearrangement uses TRBV5-1 and TRBJ2-3; D is unresolved. The germline gives CDR1 SGHRS, CDR2 YFSETQ. V was shortened by 3 bases and J by 2 bases, with 13 bases between the two germline ends. CDR3 length: 15 residues. CDR3 loop: CASSSTKAFTDTQYF. Partial CDR3 DNA: TGCGCCAGCAGCTCAACGAAGGCCTTCACAGATACG. The entire variable domain, with the rest obtained from reference TRBV5-1 and TRBJ2-3, is as follows: KAGVTQTPRYLIKTRGQQVTLSCSPISGHRSVSWYQQTPGQGLQFLFEYFSETQRNKGNFPGRFSGRQFSNSRSEMNVSTLELGDSALYLCASSSTKAFTDTQYFGPGTRLTVL.

The covered CDR3 bases are TGCGCCAGCCGCAGGGCAGGCGACTACGAG. Translating it yields CASRRAGDYE. The CDR3 reads in full as CASRRAGDYEQYF. This sequence joins TRBV10-2 and TRBJ2-7, with D possibly TRBD1 on 5 matching bases. The CDR3 goes on 3 residues after the read ends, and that part is filled in from the germline J gene. V lost 8 bases and J lost 3, with 14 bases in between. Germline V gene data show CDR1 as WSHSY and CDR2 as SAAADI. The CDR3 spans 13 residues.

This clone was seen more than once but under ten times. The CDR3 sequence is CAWSQDSDYTF. The sequenced CDR3 bases are TGTGCCTGGAGCCAGGACTCGGAC. The chain uses TRBV30 and TRBJ1-2; no clear D gene. The read gets to within 3 residues of the CDR3 end, and the germline J gene fills in the rest. Germline lookup yields CDR1 GTSNPN and CDR2 SVGIG (reference sequence). The CDR3 extends over 11 amino acids.

There are many counts of this clone. Read sequence stops 3 residues before the CDR3 end, and the germline J gene provides the missing end. The genes are TRBV18 and TRBJ2-7; weak D call: TRBD1 (6 bases). The germline V gene encodes CDR1 KGHSH and CDR2 LQKENI. Trimming took 5 bases from V and 0 from J, leaving 14 bases between them. The CDR3 extends over 15 amino acids. The CDR3 DNA, read in part, is TGTGCCAGCTCAGCCAGACAGGCAATCTCCTACGAG. It yields the protein CASSARQAISYE. The entire CDR3 is CASSARQAISYEQYF.

With respect to this clone: The read ends 3 residues early relative to the CDR3; the germline J gene fills the gap. The V gene is TRBV5-1, the J gene TRBJ2-1; 8 nucleotides match TRBD1. J was trimmed by 5 bases and V by 4 bases; bases with no gene match: 5. The CDR3 totals 14 residues. Germline values: CDR1 SGHRS, CDR2 YFSETQ. Incomplete CDR3 DNA: TGCGCCAGCAGCATGGACAGGGTGGACAATGAG. This gives the protein CASSMDRVDNE. The complete CDR3 reads CASSMDRVDNEQFF.

Many counts were recorded for this clone. The read is 3 residues too short to cover the CDR3 end, so that end is filled in from the germline J gene. The V call is TRBV7-2, the J call TRBJ1-6; D may be TRBD1 (6 bases). This CDR3 spans 14 amino acids. Germline V gene data show CDR1 as SGHTA and CDR2 as FQGNSA. The V gene lost 3 bases and the J gene lost 9 bases, with 12 bases spanning the gap. The CDR3 DNA, read in part, is TGTGCCAGCAGCTTGGACAGCGGGGGTTCACCC. This encodes CASSLDSGGSP. From start to end, the CDR3 is CASSLDSGGSPLHF. Together with reference TRBV7-2 and TRBJ1-6, the CDR3 gives the full variable domain: GAGVSQSPSNKVTEKGKDVELRCDPISGHTALYWYRQSLGQGLEFLIYFQGNSAPDKSGLPSDRFSAERTGGSVSTLTIQRTQQEDSAVYLCASSLDSGGSPLHFGNGTRLTVT.

At least ten counts were recorded for this clone. The read ends 3 residues early relative to the CDR3; the germline J gene fills the gap. The J gene is TRBJ2-7, the V gene TRBV2; TRBD2 is a possible D gene (5 bases). Germline V gives CDR1 SNHLY, CDR2 FYNNEI. V was trimmed by 6 bases and J by 3 bases, leaving 6 bases between them. There are 11 residues in the CDR3. CDR3 sequence: CASREGYEQYF. The part of the CDR3 DNA that was read is TGTGCCAGCAGAGAGGGCTACGAG.

This clone was recorded many times. The sequence runs out 3 residues before the end of the CDR3; the remainder is reconstructed from the germline J gene. The V and J genes are TRBV5-4 and TRBJ2-3, with unresolved D. The germline V and J ends were trimmed by 0 bases and 6 bases, with 11 bases remaining between them. CDR1 is SGHNT, CDR2 YYREEE, per germline (reference sequence). The CDR3 runs 14 residues. CDR3 bases read: TGTGCCAGCAGCTTGGACCCCAACTTCGATACG. As protein: CASSLDPNFDT. The entire CDR3 is CASSLDPNFDTQYF.

This clone was seen at least ten times. The sequenced fragment ends 3 residues before the CDR3 boundary, so the rest is inferred from the germline J gene. V and J are TRBV7-3 and TRBJ2-6; 7 bases agree with TRBD2. The J segment lost 2 bases and the V segment lost 0 bases, leaving 1 base of the junction unmatched. The germline CDR1 and CDR2 sequences are SGHTA and FQGTGA. The CDR3 is 16 amino acids. The DNA read from the CDR3 is TGTGCCAGCAGCTTAACGGGAGGGGCTGGGGCCAACGTC. Translated: CASSLTGGAGANV. The whole CDR3 protein reads CASSLTGGAGANVLTF.

Points on this clone: With the read ending 3 residues before the CDR3 end, the germline J gene is used to fill in that end. The chain recombines TRBV5-1 with TRBJ1-2, with a possible D match to TRBD1 (5 bases). Germline CDR1 SGHRS, CDR2 YFSETQ. The CDR3 spans 15 residues. V was shortened by 0 bases and J by 2 bases, with 11 bases between the two germline ends. CDR3 region: CASSLAPGSNYGYTF. CDR3 bases read: TGCGCCAGCAGCTTGGCTCCAGGGTCGAACTATGGC.

Concerning this clone itself: The read finishes 3 residues shy of the CDR3 end, and the germline J gene is used to complete it. V is TRBV18 and J is TRBJ1-1; TRBD1 aligns across 7 bases. V was pared by 8 bases and J by 0 bases, with 3 bases of the junction left unmatched. The germline gives CDR1 KGHSH, CDR2 LQKENI. The CDR3 length is 13 residues. The covered CDR3 bases are TGTGCCAGCCTGGGACAGATGAACACTGAA. This sequence encodes CASLGQMNTE. The entire CDR3 protein is CASLGQMNTEAFF.

In its sample, this clone was seen many times. CDR3 sequence: CAWSVLPAGGLYGYTF. The CDR3 DNA, read in part, is TGTGCCTGGAGTGTACTCCCCGCAGGGGGACTCTATGGC. This chain connects TRBV30 to TRBJ1-2, with TRBD1 matching over 7 bases. The read finishes 3 residues shy of the CDR3 end, and the germline J gene is used to complete it. CDR1 and CDR2 (germline): GTSNPN, SVGIG (reference sequence). V shed 0 bases and J 4 bases; nucleotides not matched to a gene: 11. The CDR3 consists of 16 residues.

This clone was seen ten or more times. The missing CDR3 end, 3 residues past where the read stops, is filled in from the germline J gene. The genes are TRBV5-4 and TRBJ2-3, with D uncertain. Germline values: CDR1 SGHNT, CDR2 YYREEE (reference sequence). V lost 0 bases to trimming and J lost 2 bases, with 13 bases between them. The CDR3 contains 16 residues. The CDR3 reads CASSLGSILPTDTQYF. The CDR3 DNA, read in part, is TGTGCCAGCAGCTTGGGGTCTATTCTCCCCACAGATACG. Looking up the rest from reference TRBV5-4 and TRBJ2-3 gives the full variable domain: ETGVTQSPTHLIKTRGQQVTLRCSSQSGHNTVSWYQQALGQGPQFIFQYYREEENGRGNFPPRFSGLQFPNYSSELNVNALELDDSALYLCASSLGSILPTDTQYFGPGTRLTVL.